The entry below gives a single T cell receptor beta chain sequence along with its context. These data come from a study of blood T cell repertoires in COVID-19. Overall study: Spain, Italy and the United States supplied samples that represented acute and convalescent COVID-19. Nucleic acid was either cDNA or gDNA, and it came from T cells, B-cell-depleted T cells, or PBMCs.

This CDR3 comprises 15 residues. V trimming: 4 bases; J trimming: 2 bases; junction bases outside the gene matches: 5. Per germline, CDR1 KGHDR and CDR2 SFDVKD. Source study methods: For nucleated cells, counts were estimated from reference gene primer amplification. Sequencing used immunoSEQ multiplex PCR; TCRdb keeps in-frame clones, though not all of them. V and J calls and clone size are given by that table; D and trimming were obtained from the DNA. The table shows fewer than 200,000 clones, with around four fifths occurring only once. J is TRBJ2-5 and V is TRBV24-1; 8 bases line up with TRBD2. This sequence originates from a man in his 70s with acute or convalescent COVID-19. The specimen was peripheral blood. CDR3 protein: CATSEGTRLQETQYF. CDR3 sequence (DNA): TGTGCCACCAGTGAAGGGACTAGGTTACAAGAGACCCAGTACTTC.